This passage covers 15 T cell receptor beta chains from one sample sequenced in a study of blood T cell repertoires in COVID-19 (dated by TCRdb to about 2020). Library prep was done by the immunoSEQ multiplex PCR assay. TCRdb's version of the immuneACCESS table is confined to in-frame rearrangements and falls short of the full clone set. An unresolved V gene accounts for under half of the shortfall where checked; the remainder is of unknown origin. The sample data list about 91,000 clones, and 85% to 90% of these were observed just once. Around 4.5% of the sample comes from the top ten. Sequences were obtained from peripheral blood. The source is a woman older than 75 with active COVID-19.

This chain connects TRBV12-3 or TRBV12-4 to TRBJ1-1; D is unclear. This CDR3 has 12 residues. V was cut by 6 bases and J by 4 bases, with 9 bases left in between. As DNA, the CDR3 is TGTGCCAGCAGCCCGGCGGGCACTGAAGCTTTCTTT. Translating gives CASSPAGTEAFF.

V usage is TRBV7-8 and J usage is TRBJ2-3; D possibly corresponds to TRBD1 (6 bases). Per the germline V gene, CDR1 is SGHVS and CDR2 is FQNEAQ. The CDR3 contains 16 residues. Trimming left V 6 bases short and J 0 bases short, with 16 bases between. CDR3 amino acids: CASRVITGYSTDTQYF. CDR3 sequence (DNA): TGTGCCAGCAGGGTTATAACAGGGTACAGCACAGATACGCAGTATTTT.

The chain is built from TRBV6-2 or TRBV6-3 and TRBJ2-7, with TRBD2 matching over 11 bases. Germline V gene data show CDR1 as MNHEY and CDR2 as SVGEGT. The CDR3 totals 16 residues. Trimming at V came to 5 bases and at J to 1 base, leaving 7 bases not matched to a gene. DNA of the CDR3: TGTGCCAGCAGTAGCCCCCGGACTAGCGGGTCCTACGAGCAGTACTTC. It translates to CASSSPRTSGSYEQYF.

The chain has TRBV5-5 and TRBJ1-2; D remains unclear. The CDR3 sequence is 13 residues long. Trimming left V 0 bases short and J 9 bases short, with 12 bases between. The germline V gene encodes CDR1 SGHKS and CDR2 YYEKEE (reference sequence). CDR3 amino acids: CASSLGATGSYTF. CDR3 DNA sequence: TGTGCCAGCAGCTTGGGAGCAACGGGAAGCTACACCTTC.

The chain couples TRBV6-5 to TRBJ2-5, with 8 bases matching TRBD1. Germline assignment: CDR1 MNHEY and CDR2 SVGAGI. V gave up 6 bases and J gave up 9 bases; unmatched junction bases: 12. This CDR3 spans 14 amino acids. In nucleotides, the CDR3 is TGTGCCAGCAGACCTCCGGGACAGGCAGGGGCCCAGTACTTC. Its protein product is CASRPPGQAGAQYF.

J is TRBJ2-3 and V is TRBV5-1, with D possibly TRBD1 on 6 matching bases. The CDR3 sequence is 13 residues long. Between the trimmed V and J ends, which lost 5 bases and 6 bases, there was a span of 13 bases. CDR1 is SGHRS and CDR2 is YFSETQ in the germline V gene. This chain's CDR3 is CASSQGFVDTQYF. CDR3 bases: TGCGCCAGCAGTCAGGGGTTTGTTGATACGCAGTATTTT.

The rearrangement joins TRBV7-3 to TRBJ2-1; 13 nucleotides align to TRBD2. The CDR3 contains 16 residues. Per the germline V gene, CDR1 is SGHTA and CDR2 is FQGTGA. The J segment lost 2 bases and the V segment lost 5 bases, leaving 3 bases of the junction unmatched. The CDR3 DNA reads as TGTGCCAGCAGCCTGACTAGCGGGAGGCCCTACAATGAGCAGTTCTTC. As protein: CASSLTSGRPYNEQFF.

The J gene is TRBJ1-5, the V gene TRBV20-1, with D possibly being TRBD1 (5 bases). Between the trimmed V and J ends, which lost 3 bases and 6 bases, there was a span of 9 bases. This CDR3 comprises 12 residues. Germline V lookup: CDR1 DFQATT, CDR2 SNEGSKA (reference sequence). Here the CDR3 DNA reads TGCAGTGCTAGTCCGGGGGGTCAGCCCCAGCATTTT. Translation gives CSASPGGQPQHF.

The rearrangement joins TRBV20-1 to TRBJ1-5, with D maybe TRBD1 (6 bases). The germline gives CDR1 DFQATT, CDR2 SNEGSKA (reference sequence). Trimming took 4 bases from V and 8 from J, leaving 9 bases between them. This CDR3 has 11 amino acids. The CDR3 loop is CSATNREPQHF. The DNA of the CDR3 is TGCAGTGCTACCAACAGGGAGCCCCAGCATTTT.

The chain carries TRBV14 and TRBJ2-3; 11 bases align to TRBD1. This CDR3 spans 15 amino acids. Germline lookup yields CDR1 SGHDN and CDR2 FVKESK. V trimming: 4 bases; J trimming: 3 bases; junction bases outside the gene matches: 3. In DNA, the CDR3 is TGTGCCAGCAGCCCGCGGGACAGGGGGACAGATACGCAGTATTTT. It is translated as CASSPRDRGTDTQYF. The full variable domain, in which reference TRBV14 and TRBJ2-3 provide the parts outside the CDR3, is EAGVTQFPSHSVIEKGQTVTLRCDPISGHDNLYWYRRVMGKEIKFLLHFVKESKQDESGMPNNRFLAERTGGTYSTLKVQPAELEDSGVYFCASSPRDRGTDTQYFGPGTRLTVL.

This chain uses TRBV18 with TRBJ2-1; D is possibly TRBD1 (6 bases). The germline V and J ends were trimmed by 2 bases and 4 bases, with 12 bases remaining between them. Germline lookup yields CDR1 KGHSH and CDR2 LQKENI. This CDR3 region has 15 residues. The CDR3 loop is CASSPATGLYNEQFF. DNA of the CDR3: TGTGCCAGCTCACCAGCGACAGGTTTGTACAATGAGCAGTTCTTC. Supplemented by reference TRBV18 and TRBJ2-1, the full variable domain reads NAGVMQNPRHLVRRRGQEARLRCSPMKGHSHVYWYRQLPEEGLKFMVYLQKENIIDESGMPKERFSAEFPKEGPSILRIQQVVRGDSAAYFCASSPATGLYNEQFFGPGTRLTVL.

The chain links TRBV6-6 to TRBJ2-5, with a weak D call TRBD2 (6 bases). V gave up 2 bases and J gave up 7 bases, with 11 bases separating them. The CDR3 has 13 residues. Per germline, CDR1 MNHNY and CDR2 SVGAGI (reference sequence). As DNA, the CDR3 is TGTGCCAGCAGTTACACCCCCGGGGGGACCCAGTACTTC. Its protein product is CASSYTPGGTQYF.

V usage is TRBV5-1 and J usage is TRBJ2-7; 13 bases align to TRBD2. In germline, CDR1 is SGHRS, CDR2 YFSETQ. V shed 0 bases and J 4 bases; nucleotides not matched to a gene: 1. This CDR3 contains 15 residues. DNA of the CDR3: TGCGCCAGCAGCTTGGCGACTAGCGGGAGGTACGAGCAGTACTTC. As protein: CASSLATSGRYEQYF.

The chain carries TRBV21-1 and TRBJ1-5. TRBV21-1 is annotated as a pseudogene. This CDR3 is built from 18 residues. The CDR3, as DNA: TGTGCCAGCAGCACAAAAACAGCGGCAGTCCTTCCTAATCAGCCCCAGCATTTT. This encodes CASSTKTAAVLPNQPQHF.

This sequence joins TRBV7-7 and TRBJ2-1, with D perhaps TRBD2 (6 bases). The CDR3 loop spans 15 amino acids. Germline V gene sequence: CDR1 SSHAT, CDR2 FNYEAQ (reference sequence). Between the trimmed V and J ends, which lost 3 bases and 6 bases, there was a span of 15 bases. As DNA, the CDR3 is TGTGCCAGCAGCTTTACGGCGGGGAATAGCAATGAGCAGTTCTTC. Translating gives CASSFTAGNSNEQFF.